These T cell receptor beta chains were read from a single sample in a study of T cell responses to AZD1222 COVID-19 vaccine. Measured with immunoSEQ multiplex PCR; TCRdb has only the in-frame clones, and not every one. Of roughly 87,000 clones in the sample, approximately 91% were seen once. The source was peripheral blood, collected 28 days after the second AZD1222 dose. Source of these receptors: an adult who received the AZD1222 COVID-19 vaccine. Both conserved end residues are part of each CDR3. Fields, in order: J gene, CDR3 length, clone size, V gene, D gene, CDR3 protein, CDR3 DNA. A D gene is named only where the DNA matches it firmly. Only some rows state a clone size, as once, few, many or a class for expanded clones.

>TRBJ1-2|15|once|TRBV2|TRBD1
CASSEDRPSNYGYTF
TGTGCCAGCAGTGAGGACAGGCCTTCAAACTATGGCTACACCTTC
>TRBJ2-3|15|NA|TRBV7-6|TRBD2
CASSFSSGRTDTQYF
TGTGCCAGCAGCTTTTCTAGCGGACGCACAGATACGCAGTATTTT
>TRBJ2-1|14|NA|TRBV18|TRBD1
CASSPPGQGGYQFF
TGTGCCAGCTCACCACCGGGACAGGGAGGTTATCAGTTCTTC
>TRBJ2-7|15|once|TRBV5-1|TRBD2
CASSLNPGLAFEQYF
TGCGCCAGCAGCTTGAATCCGGGACTAGCATTCGAGCAGTACTTC
>TRBJ2-1|10|NA|TRBV20-1|NA
CSALGPSQFF
TGCAGTGCACTCGGACCGTCTCAGTTCTTC
>TRBJ2-2|13|few|TRBV11-2|NA
CASSLVSGGELFF
TGTGCCAGCAGCTTAGTTTCGGGCGGGGAGCTGTTTTTT
>TRBJ1-1|13|NA|TRBV3-1/TRBV3-2|NA
CASSPNRENEAFF
TGTGCCAGCAGCCCAAACAGGGAAAATGAAGCTTTCTTT
>TRBJ1-6|12|NA|TRBV6-5|NA
CASSPYNSPLHF
TGTGCCAGCAGTCCGTATAATTCACCCCTCCACTTT
>TRBJ2-6|14|once|TRBV19|NA
CASSLDWGGNVLTF
TGTGCCAGTAGTCTAGACTGGGGTGGCAACGTCCTGACTTTC
>TRBJ1-2|14|NA|TRBV6-1|NA
CASSEGGADYGYTF
TGTGCCAGCAGTGAAGGGGGGGCGGACTATGGCTACACCTTC
>TRBJ1-4|14|NA|TRBV9|NA
CASSVAPQNEKLFF
TGTGCCAGCAGCGTAGCACCCCAGAATGAAAAACTGTTTTTT
>TRBJ1-4|15|once|TRBV7-6|NA
CASSSLRGANEKLFF
TGTGCCAGCAGCTCCCTCAGGGGAGCTAATGAAAAACTGTTTTTT
>TRBJ2-5|13|NA|TRBV7-2|NA
CASSLGDQGTQYF
TGTGCCAGCAGCTTGGGGGACCAAGGGACCCAGTACTTC
>TRBJ2-3|15|NA|TRBV3-1/TRBV3-2|TRBD2
CASRSGTSPPDTQYF
TGTGCCAGCAGGTCAGGGACTAGCCCCCCAGATACGCAGTATTTT
>TRBJ2-3|13|once|TRBV19|NA
CASSMMGADTQYF
TGTGCCAGTAGTATGATGGGGGCAGATACGCAGTATTTT
>TRBJ2-3|13|NA|TRBV28|NA
CASSLGPTDTQYF
TGTGCCAGCAGTTTGGGACCCACAGATACGCAGTATTTT
>TRBJ1-1|15|few|TRBV28|NA
CASSRRTSKGTEAFF
TGTGCCAGCAGTCGAAGGACTTCTAAGGGCACTGAAGCTTTCTTT
>TRBJ2-7|17|once|TRBV28|TRBD1
CASSQIRDSGGLYEQYF
TGTGCCAGCAGTCAAATTCGGGACAGTGGAGGTTTATACGAGCAGTACTTC
>TRBJ2-1|16|NA|TRBV15|NA
CATSREGVGRGNEQFF
TGTGCCACCAGCAGAGAGGGGGTGGGCCGGGGCAATGAGCAGTTCTTC
>TRBJ2-5|16|once|TRBV3-1/TRBV3-2|NA
CASSQVPSSYQETQYF
TGTGCCAGCAGCCAAGTTCCCAGCTCGTACCAAGAGACCCAGTACTTC
>TRBJ2-7|13|NA|TRBV7-9|TRBD1
CASSYGTASEQYF
TGTGCCAGCAGCTATGGGACAGCCAGCGAGCAGTACTTC
>TRBJ2-7|14|once|TRBV5-4|NA
CASSLSAATAEQYF
TGTGCCAGCAGCTTGAGTGCCGCGACAGCCGAGCAGTACTTC
>TRBJ1-3|14|NA|TRBV2|NA
CASTQDGSGNTIYF
TGTGCCAGCACCCAGGACGGCTCTGGAAACACCATATATTTT